This entry features one T cell receptor (beta chain) sequence. The antigen is not known. 60 Vbeta and 13 Jbeta primers were used in PCR. Per the original methods: In a later analysis, around 11 million of about 80 million unique beta chains occurred in at least two donors. Profiling relied on immunoSEQ multiplex PCR, and the TCRdb table lists in-frame clones only, not all of them. V and J calls and clone size are those listed in that table; D and trimming were worked out from the DNA. The sample has roughly 160,000 clones; over 75% are singletons. CDR3 length equals 15 residues. The V end was cut by 5 bases, the J end by 6 bases, with 20 bases between. CDR1 is SGHTA, CDR2 FQGTGA, per germline. This sample is part of a study of cytomegalovirus exposure and HLA in healthy donors. Whole-study findings and limits: Exclusion as indistinguishable affected some V segments, including TRBV6-2 and TRBV6-3. Analyzed later, most CMV-associated TCR beta chains appeared HLA-restricted.

The receptor's source is a man between 18 and 29 years old in good health and CMV-seropositive. Sequencing input: PBMCs. V and J are TRBV7-3 and TRBJ2-7; D ambiguous. The CDR3 spells CASSLRPAQAGEQYF. As DNA, the CDR3 is TGTGCCAGCAGCCTACGCCCGGCGCAGGCTGGCGAGCAGTACTTC.